Listed here is a single T cell receptor beta chain. The data were taken from a study of blood T cell repertoires in COVID-19. Unmatched junction bases numbered 1, after V lost 1 base and J lost 2 bases. CDR3 length: 15 amino acids. Per germline, CDR1 SNHLY and CDR2 FYNNEI. How the authors handled the data: The authors estimated nucleated cell counts from reference gene primer amplification. Here immunoSEQ multiplex PCR was the method, and the copy in TCRdb shows in-frame clones only, minus some. D and trimming were read from the DNA, whereas the V and J calls and clone size are those reported in that table. The repertoire holds about 300,000 clones, with approximately 88% as singletons.

The chain carries TRBV2 and TRBJ2-5, with 10 bases identical to TRBD1. The TCR sequence derives from a man aged 18 to 30 who had recovered from COVID-19. The sample taken for sequencing was peripheral blood. The CDR3 region is CASSEGGQGQETQYF. The CDR3 region has the DNA TGTGCCAGCAGTGAAGGGGGACAGGGGCAAGAGACCCAGTACTTC.